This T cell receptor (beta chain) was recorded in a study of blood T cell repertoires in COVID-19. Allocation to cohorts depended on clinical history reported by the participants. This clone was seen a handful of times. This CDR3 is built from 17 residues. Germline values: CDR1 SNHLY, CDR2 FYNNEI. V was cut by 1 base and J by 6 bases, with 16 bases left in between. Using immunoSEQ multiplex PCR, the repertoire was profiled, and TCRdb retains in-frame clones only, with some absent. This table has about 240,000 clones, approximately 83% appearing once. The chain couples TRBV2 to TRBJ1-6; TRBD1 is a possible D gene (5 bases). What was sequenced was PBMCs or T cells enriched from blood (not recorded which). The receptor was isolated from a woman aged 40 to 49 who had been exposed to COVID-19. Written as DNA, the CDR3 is TGTGCCAGCAGTGAAGTTATGGGGGGACCTGGTAATTCACCCCTCCACTTT. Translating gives CASSEVMGGPGNSPLHF. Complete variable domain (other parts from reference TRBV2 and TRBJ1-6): EPEVTQTPSHQVTQMGQEVILRCVPISNHLYFYWYRQILGQKVEFLVSFYNNEISEKSEIFDDQFSVERPDGSNFTLKIRSTKLEDSAMYFCASSEVMGGPGNSPLHFGNGTRLTVT.